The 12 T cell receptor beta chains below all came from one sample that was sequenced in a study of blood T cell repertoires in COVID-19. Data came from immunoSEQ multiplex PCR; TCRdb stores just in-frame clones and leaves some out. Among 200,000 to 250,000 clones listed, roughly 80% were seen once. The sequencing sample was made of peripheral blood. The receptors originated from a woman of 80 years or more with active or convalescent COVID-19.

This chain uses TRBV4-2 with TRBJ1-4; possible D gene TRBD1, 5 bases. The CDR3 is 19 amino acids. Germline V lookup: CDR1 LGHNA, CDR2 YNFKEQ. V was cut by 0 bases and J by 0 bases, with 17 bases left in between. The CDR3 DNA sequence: TGTGCCAGCAGCCAAGATAGGGGCCCATCCGATACAACTAATGAAAAACTGTTTTTT. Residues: CASSQDRGPSDTTNEKLFF.

CDR3 sequence (DNA): TGTGCCAGCCGGAGACAGGGTAACACTGAAGCTTTCTTT. This translates into CASRRQGNTEAFF. The chain is built from TRBV7-2 and TRBJ1-1, with 7 positions matching TRBD1. The V gene's germline CDR1 is SGHTA and CDR2 FQGNSA. The ends lost 8 bases at V and 2 bases at J; junction bases unmatched: 5. The CDR3 loop spans 13 amino acids.

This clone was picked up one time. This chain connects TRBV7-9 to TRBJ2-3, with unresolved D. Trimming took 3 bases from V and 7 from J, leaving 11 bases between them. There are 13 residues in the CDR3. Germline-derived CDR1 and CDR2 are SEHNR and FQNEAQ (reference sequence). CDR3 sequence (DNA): TGTGCCAGCAGCTTGGTCAGTTTGAATACGCAGTATTTT. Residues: CASSLVSLNTQYF.

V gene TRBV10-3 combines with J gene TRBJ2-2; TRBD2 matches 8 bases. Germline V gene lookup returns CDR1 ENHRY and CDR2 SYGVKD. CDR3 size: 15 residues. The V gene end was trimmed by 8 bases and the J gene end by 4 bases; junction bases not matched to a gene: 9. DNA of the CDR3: TGTGCCATCGCCGACGGGGGGGTTTTCACCGGGGAGCTGTTTTTT. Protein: CAIADGGVFTGELFF.

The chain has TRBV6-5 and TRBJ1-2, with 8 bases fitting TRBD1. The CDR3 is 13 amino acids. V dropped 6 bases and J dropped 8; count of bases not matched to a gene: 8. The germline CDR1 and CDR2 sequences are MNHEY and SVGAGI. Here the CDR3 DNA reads TGTGCCAGCAGCCCGACAGGGGTTGGGGGCTACACCTTC. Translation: CASSPTGVGGYTF.

CDR3 in amino acids: CAWMGISGDGYTF. The CDR3 DNA follows: TGTGCCTGGATGGGGATAAGCGGGGATGGCTACACCTTC. The chain uses TRBV30 and TRBJ1-2; D gene unclear. The CDR3 contains 13 residues. Germline values: CDR1 GTSNPN, CDR2 SVGIG (reference sequence). V was cut by 4 bases and J by 6 bases, with 15 bases left in between.

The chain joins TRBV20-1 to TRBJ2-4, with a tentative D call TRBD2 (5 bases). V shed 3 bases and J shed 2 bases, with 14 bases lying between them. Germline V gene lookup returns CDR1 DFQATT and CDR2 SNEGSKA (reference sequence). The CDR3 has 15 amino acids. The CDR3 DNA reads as TGCAGTGCTAGTTTCTCCGGGGTCACCAAAAACATTCAGTACTTC. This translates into CSASFSGVTKNIQYF.

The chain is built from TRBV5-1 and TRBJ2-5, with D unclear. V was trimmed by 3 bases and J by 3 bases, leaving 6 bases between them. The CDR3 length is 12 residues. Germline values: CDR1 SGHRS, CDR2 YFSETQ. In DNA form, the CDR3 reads TGCGCCAGCAGCTCAGAAAAAGAGACCCAGTACTTC. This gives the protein CASSSEKETQYF.

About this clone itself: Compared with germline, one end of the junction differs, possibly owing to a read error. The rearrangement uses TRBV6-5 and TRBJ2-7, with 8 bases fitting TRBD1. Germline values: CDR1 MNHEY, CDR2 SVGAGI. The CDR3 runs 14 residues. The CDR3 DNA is TGTGCCACCCAATGGACAGGGTCCTCCCACGAGCAGTACTTC. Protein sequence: CATQWTGSSHEQYF.

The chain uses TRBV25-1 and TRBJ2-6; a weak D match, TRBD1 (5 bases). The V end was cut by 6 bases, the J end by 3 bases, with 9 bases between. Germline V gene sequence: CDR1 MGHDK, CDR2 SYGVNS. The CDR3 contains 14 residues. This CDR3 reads CASRSQGGANVLTF. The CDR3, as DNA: TGTGCCAGCAGGAGTCAGGGTGGGGCCAACGTCCTGACTTTC.

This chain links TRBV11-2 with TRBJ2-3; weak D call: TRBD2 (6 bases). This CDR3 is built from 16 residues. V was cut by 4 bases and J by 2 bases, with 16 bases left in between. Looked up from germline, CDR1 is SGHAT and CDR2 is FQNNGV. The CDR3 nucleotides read TGTGCCAGCAGCTACCGGGAAGGGAGGTACACAGATACGCAGTATTTT. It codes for CASSYREGRYTDTQYF. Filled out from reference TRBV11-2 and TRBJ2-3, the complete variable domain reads EAGVAQSPRYKIIEKRQSVAFWCNPISGHATLYWYQQILGQGPKLLIQFQNNGVVDDSQLPKDRFSAERLKGVDSTLKIQPAKLEDSAVYLCASSYREGRYTDTQYFGPGTRLTVL.

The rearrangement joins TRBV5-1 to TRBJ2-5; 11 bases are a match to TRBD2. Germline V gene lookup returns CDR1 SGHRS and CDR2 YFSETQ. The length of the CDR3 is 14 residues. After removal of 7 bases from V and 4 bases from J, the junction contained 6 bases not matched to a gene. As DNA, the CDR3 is TGCGCCAGCGTCCTAGCGGGAGGCGGAGAGACCCAGTACTTC. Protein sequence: CASVLAGGGETQYF.